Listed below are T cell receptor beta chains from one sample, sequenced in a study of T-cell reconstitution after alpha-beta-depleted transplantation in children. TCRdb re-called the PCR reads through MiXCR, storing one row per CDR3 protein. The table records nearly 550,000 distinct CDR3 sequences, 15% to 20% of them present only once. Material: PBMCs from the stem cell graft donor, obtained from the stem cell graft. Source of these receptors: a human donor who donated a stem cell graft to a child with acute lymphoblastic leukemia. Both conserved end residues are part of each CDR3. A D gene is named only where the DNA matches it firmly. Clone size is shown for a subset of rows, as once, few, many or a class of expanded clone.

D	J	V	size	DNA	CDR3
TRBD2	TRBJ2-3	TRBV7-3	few	TGTGCCAGCAGGTTACTAGCGGGAGGTACAGATACGCAGTATTTT	CASRLLAGGTDTQYF
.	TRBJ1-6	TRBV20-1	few	TGCAGTGCTAGAGTGGACACTAGCTCCTATAATTCACCCCTCCACTTT	CSARVDTSSYNSPLHF
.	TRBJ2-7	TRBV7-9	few	TGTGCCAGCAGCTTAAATCTGGGGCAGCATTCCTACGAGCAGTACTTC	CASSLNLGQHSYEQYF
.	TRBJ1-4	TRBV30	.	TGTGCCTGGAGTGAGACCGTCTTGCCTGAAAAACTGTTTTTT	CAWSETVLPEKLFF
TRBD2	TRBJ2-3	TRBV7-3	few	TGTGCCAGCAGCAACTACCTTCTAGCGGGGGCGGATACGCAGTATTTT	CASSNYLLAGADTQYF
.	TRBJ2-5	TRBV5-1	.	TGCGCCAGCAGCTGGGTCCCCCAGCGGGAAGAGACCCAGTACTTC	CASSWVPQREETQYF
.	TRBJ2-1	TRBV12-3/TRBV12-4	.	TGTGCCAGCAGTGATATGAATGAGCAGTTCTTC	CASSDMNEQFF
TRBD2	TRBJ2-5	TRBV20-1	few	TGCAGTGCTAGCACGGGACTAGCGGGAGGGCCGAGGGAGACCCAGTACTTC	CSASTGLAGGPRETQYF
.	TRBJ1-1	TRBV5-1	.	TGCGCCAGCAGCTTGGATCTGGGGGCTGAAGCTTTCTTT	CASSLDLGAEAFF
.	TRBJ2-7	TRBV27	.	TGTGCCAGCAGTTTCTCCACGTCGGCCGAGCAGTACTTC	CASSFSTSAEQYF
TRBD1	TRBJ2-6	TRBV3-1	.	TGTGCCAGCAGCCAAGTAAGCGGACAGGGGGCACGTGGGGCCAACGTCCTGACTTTC	CASSQVSGQGARGANVLTF
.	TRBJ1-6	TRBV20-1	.	TGCAGTGCTAGGCGTGCCTCGGGGGCGAATTCACCCCTCCACTTT	CSARRASGANSPLHF
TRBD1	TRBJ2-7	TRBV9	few	TGTGCCAGCAGCGAAAGTCCCGGGACAGGCTCCTACGAGCAGTACTTC	CASSESPGTGSYEQYF
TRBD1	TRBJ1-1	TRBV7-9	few	TGTGCCAGCAGCTCCTTCCGGGACAGGGGTTCGTCTTTCTTT	CASSSFRDRGSSFF
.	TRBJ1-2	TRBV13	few	TGTGCCAGCAGCTTAGAAACAGCTAACTATGGCTACACCTTC	CASSLETANYGYTF
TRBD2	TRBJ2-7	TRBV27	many	TGTGCCAGCAGTTCGGGAACGGGACTAGCTAGATACGAGCAGTACTTC	CASSSGTGLARYEQYF
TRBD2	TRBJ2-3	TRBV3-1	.	TGTGCCAGCAGCAACCTAGCGGGAGAGGCCACAGATACGCAGTATTTT	CASSNLAGEATDTQYF
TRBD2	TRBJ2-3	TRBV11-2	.	TGTGCCAGCAGCCTAGGGGGGACTAGCGGGAGGAGGATCACAGATACGCAGTATTTT	CASSLGGTSGRRITDTQYF
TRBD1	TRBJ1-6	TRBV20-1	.	TGCAGTGCTAGCATAGACAGGGTACTTTCACCCCTCCACTTT	CSASIDRVLSPLHF
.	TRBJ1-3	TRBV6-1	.	TGTGCCAGCAGCCCAAAGGGCGGTTACTCTGGAAACACCATATATTTT	CASSPKGGYSGNTIYF
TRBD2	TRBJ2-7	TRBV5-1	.	TGCGCCAGCAGCTTCACCGGGACTACCCCGTCCTACGAGCAGTACTTC	CASSFTGTTPSYEQYF
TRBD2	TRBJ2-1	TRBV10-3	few	TGTGCCATCAGTGAGTTATTAGAACTAGCGGAGACCTTC	CAISELLELAETF
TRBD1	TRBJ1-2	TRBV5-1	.	TGCGCCAGCCGGACAGGGGGGGGAAATGGCTACACCTTC	CASRTGGGNGYTF
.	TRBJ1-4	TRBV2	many	TGTGCCAGCAGTAGCCGGACCGCGAGTAATGAAAAACTGTTTTTT	CASSSRTASNEKLFF
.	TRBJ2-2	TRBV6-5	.	TGTGCCAGCAGTTACTCGTATCCGGGAGCAGACACCGGGGAGCTGTTTTTT	CASSYSYPGADTGELFF
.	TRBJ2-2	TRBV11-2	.	TGTGCCAGCAGCTCTTTACAGGGTCGGACCGGGGAGCTGTTTTTT	CASSSLQGRTGELFF
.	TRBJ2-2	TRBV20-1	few	TGCAGTGCCGGACACGCTTCTCCCGGGGAGCTGTTTTTT	CSAGHASPGELFF
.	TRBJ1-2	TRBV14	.	TGTGCCAGCAGCCAATCTAAAGGGTGGTATGGCTACACCTTC	CASSQSKGWYGYTF
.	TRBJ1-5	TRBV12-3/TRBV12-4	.	TGTGCCAGCAGTTTCACGGGGTCGTTCTATAGCAATCAGCCCCAGCATTTT	CASSFTGSFYSNQPQHF
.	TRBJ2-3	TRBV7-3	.	TGTGCCAGCAGCTCCTCAAGGGGCAATACGCAGTATTTT	CASSSSRGNTQYF
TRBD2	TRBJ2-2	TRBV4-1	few	TGCGCCAGCAGCCAAGATGCACGGGAGGGCCGGCACACCGGGGAGCTGTTTTTT	CASSQDAREGRHTGELFF
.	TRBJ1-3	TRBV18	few	TGTGCCAGCTCACCGGCCACAGGGCCTGGAAACACCATATATTTT	CASSPATGPGNTIYF
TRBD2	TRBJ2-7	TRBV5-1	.	TGCGCCAGCAGCTTGTTTAGCGGGAGTTCTAGCGAGCAGTACTTC	CASSLFSGSSSEQYF
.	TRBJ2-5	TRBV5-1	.	TGCGCCAGCAGCTTGTTGCCGGGGATCGTGAGAGAGACCCAGTACTTC	CASSLLPGIVRETQYF
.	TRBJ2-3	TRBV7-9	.	TGTGCCAGCAGCCCCCACGCCACAGATACGCAGTATTTT	CASSPHATDTQYF
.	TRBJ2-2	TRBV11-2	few	TGTGCCAGCAGCCACCCCCACAGGGATAGGACCGGGGAGCTGTTTTTT	CASSHPHRDRTGELFF
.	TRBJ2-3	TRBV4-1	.	TGCGCCAGCACAAGGGTCCCTAGCACAGATACGCAGTATTTT	CASTRVPSTDTQYF
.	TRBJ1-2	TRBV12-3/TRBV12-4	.	TGTGCCAGCAGCCCGGGGACATTGGGCTACACCTTC	CASSPGTLGYTF
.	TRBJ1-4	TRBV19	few	TGTGCCAGCTCATACAGGTCAACTAATGAAAAACTGTTTTTT	CASSYRSTNEKLFF
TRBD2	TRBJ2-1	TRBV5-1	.	TGCGCCAGCAGGGCGGGAGGATCCCCTGGGAGCTCCTACAATGAGCAGTTCTTC	CASRAGGSPGSSYNEQFF
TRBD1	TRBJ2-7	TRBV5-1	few	TGCGCCAGCAGCCAAAGGTCGGGACAGGGGTCCTACGAGCAGTACTTC	CASSQRSGQGSYEQYF
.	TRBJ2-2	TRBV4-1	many	TGCGCCAGCAGCCTTGACCTGAACACCGGGGAGCTGTTTTTT	CASSLDLNTGELFF
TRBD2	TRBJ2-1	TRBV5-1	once	TGCGCCAGCAGCTTGCCCGGACTAGCGGGAGACAATGAGCAGTTCTTC	CASSLPGLAGDNEQFF
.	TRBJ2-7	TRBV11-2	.	TGTGCCAGCAGCCCCGTAACTGCCTTGGGGAACGAGCAGTACTTC	CASSPVTALGNEQYF
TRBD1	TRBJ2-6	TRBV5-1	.	TGCGCCAGCAGCTTGCCGACAGGGGGATACTCTGGGGCCAACGTCCTGACTTTC	CASSLPTGGYSGANVLTF
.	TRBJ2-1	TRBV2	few	TGTGCCAGCAGTGAAGATCCGTGGGGCGACTACTCCTACAATGAGCAGTTCTTC	CASSEDPWGDYSYNEQFF
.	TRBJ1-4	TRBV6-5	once	TGTGCCAGCAGTTACTCCCCGGGGGCAGGGGAAAAACTGTTTTTT	CASSYSPGAGEKLFF
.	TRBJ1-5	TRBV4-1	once	TGCGCCAGCAGCCCAGGAGGGGCTTTTAGCAATCAGCCCCAGCATTTT	CASSPGGAFSNQPQHF
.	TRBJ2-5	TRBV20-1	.	TGCAGTGCTAGAGGGCTAGGGACGGAGGAGACCCAGTACTTC	CSARGLGTEETQYF
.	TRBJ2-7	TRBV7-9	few	TGTGCCAGCAGTCCCGGGACGGCCCTATGGCAGTACTTC	CASSPGTALWQYF
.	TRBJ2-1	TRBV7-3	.	TGTGCCAGCAGCTTAACGTTGACAGCTAGACCGTTCTTC	CASSLTLTARPFF
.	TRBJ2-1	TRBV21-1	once	TGTGCCAGCAGCCAAAGCGGGAGGGGGATCAATGAGCAGTTCTTC	CASSQSGRGINEQFF
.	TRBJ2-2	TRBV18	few	TGTGCCAGCTCAAACAGCAACACCGGGGAGCTGTTTTTT	CASSNSNTGELFF
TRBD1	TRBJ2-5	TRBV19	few	TGTGCCAGTAGTAAGGACCGGGACAGCGAAGAGACCCAGTACTTC	CASSKDRDSEETQYF
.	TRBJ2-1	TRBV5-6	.	TGTGCCAGCAGCTTGGTCGTAGGGGGCTCCTACAATGAGCAGTTCTTC	CASSLVVGGSYNEQFF